This is a list of T cell receptor beta chains from one sample in a study of metastatic and nonmetastatic thyroid tumors. TCRdb re-analyzed the PCR reads using MiXCR. The sample has roughly 29,000 clones, roughly a quarter seen once. Sequenced: blood. Every receptor here comes from a female donor with papillary thyroid cancer or a benign thyroid nodule (not recorded which). Some clones in this sample may be carry-over from other donors' samples. CDR3s include the opening cysteine and the closing phenylalanine or tryptophan. Each record gives: D gene, clone size, V gene, J gene, CDR3 DNA, CDR3 protein. A D gene is named only where the DNA matches it firmly. Size tells how often a clone was seen (once, few, many) or the class of an expanded clone, and some rows leave it out.

d_gene: TRBD1
abundance: many
v_gene: TRBV9
j_gene: TRBJ1-2
CDR3nt: TGTGCCAGCAGCGAGACAGGGGCCCAACAGGGCTACACCTTC
CDR3aa: CASSETGAQQGYTF

d_gene: NA
abundance: many
v_gene: TRBV5-1
j_gene: TRBJ1-2
CDR3nt: TGCGCCAGCAGCCAGGAAGGTTTCCGGGACACAATTGGCTACACCTTC
CDR3aa: CASSQEGFRDTIGYTF

d_gene: NA
abundance: many
v_gene: TRBV11-2
j_gene: TRBJ2-7
CDR3nt: TGTGCCAGCAGCTTAGAGGCAGGGACCCTGGAGCAGTACTTC
CDR3aa: CASSLEAGTLEQYF

d_gene: TRBD1
abundance: many
v_gene: TRBV11-1
j_gene: TRBJ1-4
CDR3nt: TGTGCCAGCAGCATCCCAGGGGGAGGCGAAAAACCGTTTTTT
CDR3aa: CASSIPGGGEKPFF

d_gene: NA
abundance: medium-sized
v_gene: TRBV28
j_gene: TRBJ2-1
CDR3nt: TGTGCCAGCAGTCGGTGGGAGTCGGTCGTCAATGAGCAGTTCTTC
CDR3aa: CASSRWESVVNEQFF

d_gene: TRBD1
abundance: many
v_gene: TRBV4-3
j_gene: TRBJ1-4
CDR3nt: TGCGCCAGCAGCCCGACTGGACAGGGTTTTAATGAAAAACTGTTTTTT
CDR3aa: CASSPTGQGFNEKLFF

d_gene: NA
abundance: many
v_gene: TRBV27
j_gene: TRBJ1-6
CDR3nt: TGTGCCAGCAGTTTAATTTTTCGGGGTGGGCGGAGAACCTATAATTCACCCCTCCACTTT
CDR3aa: CASSLIFRGGRRTYNSPLHF

d_gene: NA
abundance: NA
v_gene: TRBV2
j_gene: TRBJ1-3
CDR3nt: TGTGCCAGCAGTGAAATCTACAGTTACACCATATATTTT
CDR3aa: CASSEIYSYTIYF

d_gene: NA
abundance: NA
v_gene: TRBV5-5
j_gene: TRBJ2-7
CDR3nt: TGTGCCAGCAGCTACGGAGAGCCACCTTACGAGCAGTACTTC
CDR3aa: CASSYGEPPYEQYF

d_gene: NA
abundance: many
v_gene: TRBV4-3
j_gene: TRBJ2-1
CDR3nt: TGCGCCAGCAGCCAAGGGCGGGAGCAGTTCTTC
CDR3aa: CASSQGREQFF

d_gene: NA
abundance: many
v_gene: TRBV19
j_gene: TRBJ2-7
CDR3nt: TGTGCCAGTAGTGCATGGACAGACTTCTCCTACGAGCAGTACTTC
CDR3aa: CASSAWTDFSYEQYF

d_gene: NA
abundance: many
v_gene: TRBV2
j_gene: TRBJ1-2
CDR3nt: TGTGCCAGCTCGGGGTGGTATGGCTACACCTTC
CDR3aa: CASSGWYGYTF

d_gene: NA
abundance: many
v_gene: TRBV7-3
j_gene: TRBJ2-5
CDR3nt: TGTGCCAGCAGCTCATCGACAGGTTCGGAGACCCAGTACTTC
CDR3aa: CASSSSTGSETQYF

d_gene: NA
abundance: many
v_gene: TRBV2
j_gene: TRBJ1-2
CDR3nt: TGTGCCAGCAGTGTAGAGGTTAAAGGCTACACCTTC
CDR3aa: CASSVEVKGYTF

d_gene: TRBD1
abundance: many
v_gene: TRBV19
j_gene: TRBJ2-3
CDR3nt: TGTGCCAGTAGTATTGGGACAGGGGCAGATACGCAGTATTTT
CDR3aa: CASSIGTGADTQYF